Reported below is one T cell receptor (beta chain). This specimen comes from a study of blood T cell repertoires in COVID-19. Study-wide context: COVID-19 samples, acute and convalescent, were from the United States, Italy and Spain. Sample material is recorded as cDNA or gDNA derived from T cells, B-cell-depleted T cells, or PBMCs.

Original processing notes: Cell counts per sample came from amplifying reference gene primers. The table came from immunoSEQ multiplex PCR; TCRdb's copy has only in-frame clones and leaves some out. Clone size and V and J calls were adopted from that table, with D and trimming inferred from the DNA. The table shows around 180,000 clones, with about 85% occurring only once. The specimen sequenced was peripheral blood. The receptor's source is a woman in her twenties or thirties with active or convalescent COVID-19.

CDR3 sequence (DNA): TGCGCCAGCAGCCAAGACGGTTTTGGGGCGAACACTGAAGCTTTCTTT. Its translation: CASSQDGFGANTEAFF. The chain recombines TRBV4-1 with TRBJ1-1, with D possibly TRBD1 on 5 matching bases. The CDR3 totals 16 residues. From germline, CDR1 is MGHRA and CDR2 YSYEKL. Trimming took off 0 bases at V and 1 base at J, with 12 bases between the two ends.